The source of this T cell receptor (beta chain) is a study of cytomegalovirus exposure and HLA in healthy donors. Clones were read by immunoSEQ multiplex PCR, and TCRdb kept only the in-frame ones, dropping some. Of over 55,000 clones detected, approximately 92% appear once; the ten largest clones hold just over 3%. The TCR sequence derives from a man between 18 and 29 years old in good health and CMV-seronegative. Sequenced material: PBMCs.

The CDR3 is CASTYRDRGRQPQHF. CDR3 DNA sequence: TGTGCCAGCACTTACCGGGACAGGGGGCGTCAGCCCCAGCATTTT. V and J are TRBV28 and TRBJ1-5, with 12 bases lining up with TRBD1. The germline gives CDR1 MDHEN, CDR2 SYDVKM. This CDR3 has 15 residues. J gave up 6 bases and V 7 bases, and 7 bases lay outside the gene matches.